The present entry profiles one T cell receptor (beta chain) with its context. The sample comes from a study of tissue T cells after allogeneic stem cell transplantation. Profiled with immunoSEQ multiplex PCR; TCRdb holds only in-frame clones, not every one. The data contain more than 5,500 clones, approximately 80% of them singletons. CDR1 SEHNR and CDR2 FQNEAQ come from the germline V gene (reference sequence). The ends were cut back, 7 bases at V and 3 bases at J, with 19 bases in the middle. The CDR3 consists of 16 residues. The V call is TRBV7-9, the J call TRBJ2-1; D gene uncertain. The specimen comprised skin, sampled at autopsy. The origin of this receptor is a male patient at least 60 years old with steroid-refractory graft-versus-host disease after an allogeneic stem cell transplant. Some of the T cells may derive from the graft donor. In DNA form, the CDR3 reads TGTGCCAGCACCACCTCGATGGGCCCCAACTACAATGAGCAGTTCTTC. This translates into CASTTSMGPNYNEQFF.